The 8 T cell receptor beta chains reported below all come from one sample, sequenced in a study of control samples from healthy donors and cancer patients. Some clones are missing from TCRdb's copy, which holds only in-frame ones; the method was immunoSEQ multiplex PCR. The sample includes 140,000 to 150,000 clones, about nine tenths of them seen just once. The sample consisted of blood. The source is a man between 25 and 39 years old in good health.

This chain connects TRBV4-3 to TRBJ2-1, with 13 bases lining up with TRBD2. Germline V gene data show CDR1 as LGHNA and CDR2 as YSLEER. This CDR3 spans 15 amino acids. Losses at the gene ends were 4 bases for V and 8 bases for J; bases not matched to a gene: 5. The DNA for the CDR3 is TGCGCCAGCAGCCGGACTAGCGGGAGTCTCGATGAGCAGTTCTTC. This codes for CASSRTSGSLDEQFF.

This chain joins TRBV3-1 (or the pseudogene TRBV3-2) and TRBJ2-7; D is tentatively TRBD1 or TRBD2 (6 bases each). Germline V CDR1 and CDR2: LGHDT, YNNKEL (reference sequence). Between the trimmed V and J ends, which lost 0 bases and 7 bases, there was a span of 13 bases. The CDR3 contains 14 residues. CDR3 region: CASSQDWGAEEQYF. Written as DNA, the CDR3 is TGTGCCAGCAGCCAAGATTGGGGGGCCGAGGAGCAGTACTTC.

The V and J genes are TRBV5-1 and TRBJ1-3; D is unresolved. This CDR3 contains 14 residues. With 3 bases removed from V and 8 bases from J, the gap between germline ends came to 15 bases. Germline CDR1 reads SGHRS; CDR2 reads YFSETQ. This CDR3 is CASSSGGRIDTIYF. As DNA, the CDR3 is TGCGCCAGCAGCTCAGGTGGGCGGATAGACACCATATATTTT.

The chain is built from TRBV4-3 and TRBJ1-5, with D unresolved. Trimming cost V 2 bases and J 3 bases, with 5 bases left between them. Germline-derived CDR1 and CDR2 are LGHNA and YSLEER. This CDR3 has 13 residues. CDR3 nucleotide sequence: TGCGCCAGCAGCCAATTTTTCAATCAGCCCCAGCATTTT. Its protein is CASSQFFNQPQHF.

J is TRBJ2-1 and V is TRBV4-1; D is unclear. CDR1 and CDR2 (germline): MGHRA, YSYEKL. The CDR3 loop spans 15 amino acids. V shed 2 bases and J shed 4 bases, with 12 bases lying between them. The CDR3 DNA reads as TGCGCCAGCAGCCAATTCGTGGCCTCTTACAATGAGCAGTTCTTC. Encoded protein: CASSQFVASYNEQFF.

V is TRBV3-1 (or the pseudogene TRBV3-2) and J is TRBJ2-4; the D is unclear. CDR3 length: 13 residues. V was pared by 3 bases and J by 2 bases, with 5 bases between. Germline V gene data show CDR1 as LGHDT and CDR2 as YNNKEL (reference sequence). This chain's CDR3 is CASSQGTKNIQYF. The CDR3 coding sequence is TGTGCCAGCAGCCAGGGGACCAAAAACATTCAGTACTTC.

The count of this clone is one. This chain joins TRBV6-5 and TRBJ1-1, with 9 bases lining up with TRBD1. With V trimmed by 6 bases and J by 0 bases, 5 bases remained unmatched. Germline CDR1 MNHEY, CDR2 SVGAGI. The CDR3 consists of 15 residues. The CDR3 sequence is CASSYRTGVNTEAFF. In nucleotides, the CDR3 is TGTGCCAGCAGCTACAGGACAGGGGTGAACACTGAAGCTTTCTTT.

This chain uses TRBV7-7 with TRBJ2-5, with D tentatively TRBD1 (6 bases). Germline V lookup: CDR1 SSHAT, CDR2 FNYEAQ (reference sequence). V was clipped by 2 bases and J by 2 bases, with 9 bases between them. This CDR3 has 14 amino acids. CDR3 in amino acids: CASSLIQGQETQYF. CDR3 DNA sequence: TGTGCCAGCAGCTTAATACAGGGACAAGAGACCCAGTACTTC.